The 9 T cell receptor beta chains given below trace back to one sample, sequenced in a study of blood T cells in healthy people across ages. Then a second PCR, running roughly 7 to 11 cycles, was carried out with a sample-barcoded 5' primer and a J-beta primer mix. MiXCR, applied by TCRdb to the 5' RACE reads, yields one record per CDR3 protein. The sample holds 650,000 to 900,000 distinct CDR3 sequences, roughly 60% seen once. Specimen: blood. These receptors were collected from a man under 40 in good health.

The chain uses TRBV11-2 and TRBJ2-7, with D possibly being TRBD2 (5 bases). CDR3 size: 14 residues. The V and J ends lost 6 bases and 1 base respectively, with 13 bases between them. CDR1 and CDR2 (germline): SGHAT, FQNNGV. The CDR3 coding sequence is TGTGCCAGCAGTCGACGGGGTGAATCCTACGAGCAGTACTTC. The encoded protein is CASSRRGESYEQYF.

The CDR3 nucleotides read TGCAGTGCTCCCGCAGGGACAGGGCGCTACGAGCAGTACTTC. Translating it yields CSAPAGTGRYEQYF. The V call is TRBV20-1, the J call TRBJ2-5, with TRBD1 matching over 9 bases. The end of the DNA fits TRBJ2-7 better, so the J call may be wrong. The CDR3 extends over 14 amino acids. Germline CDR1 DFQATT, CDR2 SNEGSKA (reference sequence).

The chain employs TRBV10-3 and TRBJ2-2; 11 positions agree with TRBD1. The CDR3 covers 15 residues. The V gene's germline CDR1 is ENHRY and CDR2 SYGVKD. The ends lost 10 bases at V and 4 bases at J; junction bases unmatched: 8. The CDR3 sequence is CATEDGTGGTGELFF. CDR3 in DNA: TGTGCCACTGAGGACGGGACAGGGGGCACCGGGGAGCTGTTTTTT.

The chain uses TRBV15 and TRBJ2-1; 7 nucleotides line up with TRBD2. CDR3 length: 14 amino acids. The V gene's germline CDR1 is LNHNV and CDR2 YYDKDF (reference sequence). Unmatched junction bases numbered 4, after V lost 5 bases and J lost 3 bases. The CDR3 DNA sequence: TGTGCCACCAGCTTCGAGCGGGACTACAATGAGCAGTTCTTC. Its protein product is CATSFERDYNEQFF.

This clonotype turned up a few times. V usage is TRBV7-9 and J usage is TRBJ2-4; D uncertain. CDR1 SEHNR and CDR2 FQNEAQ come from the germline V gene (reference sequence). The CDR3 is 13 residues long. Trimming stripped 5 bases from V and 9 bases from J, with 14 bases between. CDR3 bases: TGTGCCAGCAGCACGATTAAGGGCCCCATTCAGTACTTC. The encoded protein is CASSTIKGPIQYF. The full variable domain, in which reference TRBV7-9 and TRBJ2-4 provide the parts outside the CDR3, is DTGVSQNPRHKITKRGQNVTFRCDPISEHNRLYWYRQTLGQGPEFLTYFQNEAQLEKSRLLSDRFSAERPKGSFSTLEIQRTEQGDSAMYLCASSTIKGPIQYFGAGTRLSVL.

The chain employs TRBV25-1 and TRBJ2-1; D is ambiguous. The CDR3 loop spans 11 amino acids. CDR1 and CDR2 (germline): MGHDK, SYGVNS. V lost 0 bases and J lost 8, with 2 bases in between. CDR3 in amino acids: CASSEYYEQFF. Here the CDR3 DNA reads TGTGCCAGCAGTGAATACTATGAGCAGTTCTTC. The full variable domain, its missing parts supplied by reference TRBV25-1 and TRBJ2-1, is EADIYQTPRYLVIGTGKKITLECSQTMGHDKMYWYQQDPGMELHLIHYSYGVNSTEKGDLSSESTVSRIRTEHFPLTLESARPSHTSQYLCASSEYYEQFFGPGTRLTVL.

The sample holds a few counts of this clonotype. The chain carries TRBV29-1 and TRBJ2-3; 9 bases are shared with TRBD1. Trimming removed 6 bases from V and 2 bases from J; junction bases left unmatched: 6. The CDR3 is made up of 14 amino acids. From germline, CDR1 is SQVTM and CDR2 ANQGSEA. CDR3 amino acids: CSVGQGLYTDTQYF. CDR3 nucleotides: TGCAGCGTGGGACAGGGACTGTACACAGATACGCAGTATTTT.

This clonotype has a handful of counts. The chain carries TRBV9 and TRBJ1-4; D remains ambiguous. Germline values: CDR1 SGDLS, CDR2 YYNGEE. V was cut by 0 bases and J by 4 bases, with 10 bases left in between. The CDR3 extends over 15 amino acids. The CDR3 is CASSVDPWVNEKLFF. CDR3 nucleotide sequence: TGTGCCAGCAGCGTAGACCCATGGGTTAATGAAAAACTGTTTTTT.

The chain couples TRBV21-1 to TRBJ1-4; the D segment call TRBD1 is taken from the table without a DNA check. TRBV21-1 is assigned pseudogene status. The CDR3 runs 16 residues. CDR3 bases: TGTGCCAGCAGCAAAGGGGACGGTCGTACTAATGAAAAACTGTTTTTT. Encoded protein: CASSKGDGRTNEKLFF.